Reported below is one T cell receptor (beta chain). The CDR3 is 13 amino acids. Germline V gene data show CDR1 as GTSNPN and CDR2 as SVGIG (reference sequence). Trimming shortened V by 0 bases and J by 5 bases, and 7 bases separated the two germline ends. The data were obtained in a study of PD-L1 blockade in urothelial cancer. Study background: Bladder-origin urothelial cancer in males covered most of the roughly 29 patients.

TCRdb's table, derived via immunoSEQ multiplex PCR, lists solely in-frame clones and lacks some. The sample lists over 100,000 clones, around 93% seen once, with 3% to 4.5% in the top ten. Noted time point: peripheral blood 6 weeks after treatment start. The receptor's source is a man aged 55 to 69 with urothelial cancer. The material was PBMCs, obtained around atezolizumab (anti-PD-L1) treatment. The chain employs TRBV30 and TRBJ2-2; perhaps TRBD2 as D (5 bases). As DNA, the CDR3 is TGTGCCTGGAGTGTAAGGACTACCGGGGAGCTGTTTTTT. It encodes CAWSVRTTGELFF.